This T cell receptor (beta chain) is drawn from a study of cytomegalovirus exposure and HLA in healthy donors. At the level of the study: In a later analysis, it was reported that the 90 to 150 validation repertoires had been produced on the same platform as the 690 or so repertoires belonging to the first cohort. Study-wide results and limits: It was found in a later analysis that first-cohort TCR clusters tended to co-occur in the 130 or so validation repertoires. The study recorded fewer than 200 TCR beta chains that were cytomegalovirus-associated. In vitro confirmation showed three CMV-associated chains to be CMV antigen specific.

The germline V gene encodes CDR1 SGDLS and CDR2 YYNGEE. Trimming cost V 3 bases and J 6 bases; bases outside gene matches: 7. The CDR3 spans 16 residues. Clones were read by immunoSEQ multiplex PCR, and TCRdb kept only the in-frame ones, dropping some. The table has roughly 90,000 clones, roughly 92% seen once; the top ten hold around 1.1%. Regarding this clone: What it binds is unknown.

V is TRBV9 and J is TRBJ2-1, with TRBD2 matching over 12 bases. The sequence derives from a woman aged 25 to 39 in good health and CMV-seropositive. Specimen: PBMCs. The CDR3 coding sequence is TGTGCCAGCAGCGGACCGGGACTAGCGGGTTTCAATGAGCAGTTCTTC. Amino acid sequence: CASSGPGLAGFNEQFF.